A selection of T cell receptor beta chains follows, all from one sample in a study of a mutant IDH1 vaccine in newly diagnosed glioma. Data came from immunoSEQ multiplex PCR; TCRdb stores just in-frame clones and leaves some out. The sample has tens of thousands of clones; 83% are singletons. Antigens of these TCRs are unknown. Sequencing used PBMCs, obtained from a glioma patient whose treatment included an IDH1 peptide vaccine. All receptors come from a woman aged 45-59 years with glioma. CDR3s include the opening cysteine and the closing phenylalanine or tryptophan.

j_call	v_call	cdr3_aa
TRBJ1-1	TRBV6-1	CASSTWDVMNTEAFF
TRBJ2-3	TRBV9	CASSVVGGRNTDTQYF
TRBJ1-5	TRBV15	CATGEAHNQPQHF
TRBJ1-1	TRBV27	CASSSRMNTEAFF
TRBJ1-1	TRBV29-1	CSASLAGKGTEAFF
TRBJ1-1	TRBV6-1	CASSGNTEAFF
TRBJ2-7	TRBV27	CASSLLGSLTYEQYF
TRBJ1-2	TRBV29-1	CSSSGQGSGYTF
TRBJ2-1	TRBV2	CASSDDPGNPYNEQFF
TRBJ1-6	TRBV2	CASTTDLGQGASPLHF
TRBJ1-5	TRBV27	CASSLPGTNQPQHF
TRBJ1-1	TRBV4-1	CASSQVRDRAFF
TRBJ1-2	TRBV5-1	CASSFGQGVGYTF
TRBJ1-2	TRBV5-6	CASSLDGYRNYGYTF
TRBJ1-4	TRBV5-1	CASSLARTTNEKLFF
TRBJ2-1	TRBV2	CASRDGISPYNEQFF
TRBJ2-7	TRBV7-2	CASSLAGLNIRNEQYF
TRBJ2-2	TRBV5-1	CASSSLVSANTGELFF
TRBJ2-7	TRBV4-3	CASSPGRAYEQYF
TRBJ2-2	TRBV2	CASSEYLVGELFF
TRBJ2-7	TRBV28	CASSLFRGEQYF
TRBJ2-5	TRBV12-5	CASGLMGGEETQYF
TRBJ1-1	TRBV4-1	CASSRVRAGNTEAFF
TRBJ2-7	TRBV7-3	CASSPGGLSILREQYF
TRBJ1-1	TRBV4-2	CASSQESLHLGATEAFF
TRBJ2-7	TRBV29-1	CSVERQGGYEQYF
TRBJ2-7	TRBV5-4	CASSLVGGHEQYF
TRBJ2-1	TRBV19	CASSLGNEQFF
TRBJ2-2	TRBV7-2	CASSLGLNTGELFF
TRBJ1-4	TRBV6-1	CASRRQGGWEKLFF
TRBJ1-1	TRBV19	CASSPHFTGLEAFF
TRBJ1-1	TRBV5-1	CASSLAGGNTEAFF
TRBJ1-4	TRBV27	CASGPTGRNEKLFF
TRBJ2-7	TRBV5-1	CASSLSGEFYEQYF
TRBJ1-5	TRBV30	CAWSNRGNQPQHF
TRBJ2-2	TRBV4-3	CASSRAGGGSNGELFF
TRBJ1-2	TRBV28	CASSLIRGHGYTF
TRBJ2-7	TRBV7-9	CASSLLAGSYEQYF
TRBJ2-5	TRBV5-6	CASSSTGNQETQYF
TRBJ1-2	TRBV6-5	CASSYSMVGRGGYTF
TRBJ1-1	TRBV6-1	CASSLDTGPNTEAFF
TRBJ2-7	TRBV9	CASSWGTEATYEQYF
TRBJ1-1	TRBV2	CASSEAGGGTEAFF
TRBJ2-7	TRBV19	CASSIRDTSSYEQYF
TRBJ1-1	TRBV10-2	CASSRTAMNTEAFF
TRBJ1-1	TRBV7-9	CASSTPGATEAFF
TRBJ1-2	TRBV18	CASSPSGSSNYGYTF
TRBJ2-3	TRBV5-1	CASSSGQTFTDTQYF
TRBJ1-5	TRBV6-5	CASSYGGGNQPQHF
TRBJ1-6	TRBV6-5	CASSYSYGDSPLHF
TRBJ2-5	TRBV5-1	CASSLISGGQETQYF
TRBJ2-7	TRBV7-8	CASSFPGDEQYF
TRBJ2-1	TRBV5-1	CASSLRTADNNEQFF
TRBJ1-2	TRBV7-2	CASSLVGGESYGYTF
TRBJ1-1	TRBV28	CASSLTSPGYAEAFF
TRBJ1-1	TRBV5-4	CASSSPRGGTEAFF